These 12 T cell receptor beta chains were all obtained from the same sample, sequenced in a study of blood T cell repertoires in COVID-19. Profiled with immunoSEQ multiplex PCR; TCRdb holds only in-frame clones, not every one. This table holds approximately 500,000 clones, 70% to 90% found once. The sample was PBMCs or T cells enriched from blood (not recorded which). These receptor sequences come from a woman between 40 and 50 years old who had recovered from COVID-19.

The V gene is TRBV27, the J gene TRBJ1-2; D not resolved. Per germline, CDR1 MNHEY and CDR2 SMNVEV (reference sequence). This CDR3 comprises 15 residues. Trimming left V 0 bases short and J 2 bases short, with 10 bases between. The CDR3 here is CASSLSGIPNYGYTF. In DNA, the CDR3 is TGTGCCAGCAGTTTATCCGGGATTCCGAACTATGGCTACACCTTC.

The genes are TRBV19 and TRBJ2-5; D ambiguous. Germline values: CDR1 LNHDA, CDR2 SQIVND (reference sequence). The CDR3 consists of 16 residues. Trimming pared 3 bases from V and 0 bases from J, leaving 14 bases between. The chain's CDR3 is CASSISSAENQETQYF. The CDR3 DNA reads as TGTGCCAGTAGTATTTCTTCGGCGGAAAACCAAGAGACCCAGTACTTC.

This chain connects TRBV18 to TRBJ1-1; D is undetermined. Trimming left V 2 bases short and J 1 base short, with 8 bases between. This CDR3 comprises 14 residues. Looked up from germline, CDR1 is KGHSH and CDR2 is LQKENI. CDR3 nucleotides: TGTGCCAGCTCACCATACAGATCGAACACTGAAGCTTTCTTT. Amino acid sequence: CASSPYRSNTEAFF.

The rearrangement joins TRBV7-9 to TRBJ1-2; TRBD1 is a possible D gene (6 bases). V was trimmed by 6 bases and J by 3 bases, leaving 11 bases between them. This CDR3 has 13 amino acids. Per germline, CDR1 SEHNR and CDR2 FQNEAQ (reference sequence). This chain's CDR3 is CASSLTGYYGYTF. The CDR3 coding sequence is TGTGCCAGCAGTCTCACAGGGTACTATGGCTACACCTTC.

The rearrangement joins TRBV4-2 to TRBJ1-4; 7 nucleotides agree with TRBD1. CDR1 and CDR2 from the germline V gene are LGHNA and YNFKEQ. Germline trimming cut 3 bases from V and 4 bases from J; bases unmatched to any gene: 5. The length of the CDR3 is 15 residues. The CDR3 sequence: CASSHHRGDNEKLFF. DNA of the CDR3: TGTGCCAGCAGCCACCACAGGGGCGATAATGAAAAACTGTTTTTT.

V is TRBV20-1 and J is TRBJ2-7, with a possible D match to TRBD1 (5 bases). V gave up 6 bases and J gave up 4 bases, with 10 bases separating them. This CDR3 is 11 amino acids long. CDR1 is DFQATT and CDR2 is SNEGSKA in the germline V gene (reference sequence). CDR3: CSAATDYEQYF. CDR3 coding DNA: TGCAGTGCCGCGACAGATTACGAGCAGTACTTC.

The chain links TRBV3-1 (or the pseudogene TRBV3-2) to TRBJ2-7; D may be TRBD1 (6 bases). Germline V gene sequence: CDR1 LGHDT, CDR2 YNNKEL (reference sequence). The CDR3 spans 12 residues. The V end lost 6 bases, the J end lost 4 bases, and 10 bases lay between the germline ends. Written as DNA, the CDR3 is TGTGCCAGCAGGGGACAAGTGTACGAGCAGTACTTC. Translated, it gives CASRGQVYEQYF.

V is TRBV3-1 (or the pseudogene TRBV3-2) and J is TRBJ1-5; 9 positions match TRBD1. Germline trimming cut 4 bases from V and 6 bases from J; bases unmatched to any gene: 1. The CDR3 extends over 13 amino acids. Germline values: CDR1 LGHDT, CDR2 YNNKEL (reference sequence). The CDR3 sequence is CASSRTGVQPQHF. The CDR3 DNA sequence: TGTGCCAGCAGCCGGACAGGGGTTCAGCCCCAGCATTTT.

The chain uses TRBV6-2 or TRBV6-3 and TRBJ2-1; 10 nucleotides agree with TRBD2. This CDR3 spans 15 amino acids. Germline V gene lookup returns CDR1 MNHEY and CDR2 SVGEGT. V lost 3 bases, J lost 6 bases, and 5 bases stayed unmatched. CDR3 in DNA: TGTGCCAGCAGTTATCGGCTAGCGGGAGCCAATGAGCAGTTCTTC. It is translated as CASSYRLAGANEQFF.

CDR3 protein: CASSFGGGTSYNEQFF. The CDR3 nucleotides read TGTGCCAGCAGCTTCGGTGGCGGAACTTCCTACAATGAGCAGTTCTTC. The genes are TRBV5-6 and TRBJ2-1; D is uncertain. The CDR3 spans 16 residues. Looked up from germline, CDR1 is SGHDT and CDR2 is YYEEEE. Trimming took 2 bases from V and 1 from J, leaving 13 bases between them.

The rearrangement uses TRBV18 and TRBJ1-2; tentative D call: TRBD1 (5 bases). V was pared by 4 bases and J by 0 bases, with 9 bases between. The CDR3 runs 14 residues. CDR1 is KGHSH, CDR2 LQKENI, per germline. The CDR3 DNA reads TGTGCCAGCTCACGACAGAACTCTAACTATGGCTACACCTTC. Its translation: CASSRQNSNYGYTF.

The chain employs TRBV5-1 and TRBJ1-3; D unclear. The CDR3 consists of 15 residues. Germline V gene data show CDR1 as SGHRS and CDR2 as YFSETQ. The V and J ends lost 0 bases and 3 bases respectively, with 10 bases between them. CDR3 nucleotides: TGCGCCAGCAGCTTGGAGTCACAGATTGGAAACACCATATATTTT. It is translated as CASSLESQIGNTIYF.